The source of this TCR beta chain is a study of T cell responses to AZD1222 COVID-19 vaccine. Using immunoSEQ multiplex PCR, the repertoire was profiled, and TCRdb retains in-frame clones only, with some absent. The table lists more than 150,000 clones, around 95% of them singletons. In germline, CDR1 is LGHNA, CDR2 YNFKEQ. CDR3 size: 16 residues. Trimming took 0 bases from V and 1 from J, leaving 11 bases between them. The chain joins TRBV4-2 to TRBJ2-3; a possible D gene is TRBD2 (6 bases). The clonotype comes from an adult in good health. The sample was peripheral blood, taken on day 0 of AZD1222 vaccination. CDR3 loop: CASSQDRGGGTDTQYF. CDR3 DNA sequence: TGTGCCAGCAGCCAAGATAGGGGCGGGGGCACAGATACGCAGTATTTT.